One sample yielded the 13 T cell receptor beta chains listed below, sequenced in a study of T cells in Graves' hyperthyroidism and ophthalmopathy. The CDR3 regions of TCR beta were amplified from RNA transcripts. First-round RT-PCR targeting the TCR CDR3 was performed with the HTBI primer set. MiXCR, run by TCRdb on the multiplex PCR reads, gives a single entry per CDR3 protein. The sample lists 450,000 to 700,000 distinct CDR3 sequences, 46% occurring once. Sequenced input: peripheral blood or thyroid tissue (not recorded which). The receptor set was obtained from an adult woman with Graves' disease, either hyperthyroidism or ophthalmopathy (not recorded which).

CDR3 DNA sequence: TGCAGTGCTAGTTGGACTAGCCACGAGCAGTACTTC. Translated, it gives CSASWTSHEQYF. This rearrangement joins TRBV20-1 to TRBJ2-7; 8 nucleotides line up with TRBD2. This CDR3 region has 12 residues. CDR1 and CDR2 from the germline V gene are DFQATT and SNEGSKA (reference sequence). Trimming cost V 3 bases and J 5 bases; bases outside gene matches: 3.

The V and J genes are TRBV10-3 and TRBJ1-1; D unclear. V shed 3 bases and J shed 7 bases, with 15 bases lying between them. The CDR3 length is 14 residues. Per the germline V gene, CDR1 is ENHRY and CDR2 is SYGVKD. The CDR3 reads CAISEGAGLYEAFF. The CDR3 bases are TGTGCCATCAGTGAAGGAGCTGGACTTTATGAAGCTTTCTTT.

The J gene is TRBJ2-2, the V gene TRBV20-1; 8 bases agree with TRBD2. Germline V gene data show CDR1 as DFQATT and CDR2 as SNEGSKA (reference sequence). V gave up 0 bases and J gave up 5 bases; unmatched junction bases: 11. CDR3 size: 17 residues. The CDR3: CSARDRLAGHGTGELFF. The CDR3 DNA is TGCAGTGCTAGAGATCGTCTAGCGGGCCATGGAACCGGGGAGCTGTTTTTT.

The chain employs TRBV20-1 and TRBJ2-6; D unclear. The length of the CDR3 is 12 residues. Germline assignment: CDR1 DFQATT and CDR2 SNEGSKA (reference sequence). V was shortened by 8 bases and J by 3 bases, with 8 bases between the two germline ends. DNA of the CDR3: TGCAGTCCATTAGGTGGGGCCAACGTCCTGACTTTC. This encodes CSPLGGANVLTF.

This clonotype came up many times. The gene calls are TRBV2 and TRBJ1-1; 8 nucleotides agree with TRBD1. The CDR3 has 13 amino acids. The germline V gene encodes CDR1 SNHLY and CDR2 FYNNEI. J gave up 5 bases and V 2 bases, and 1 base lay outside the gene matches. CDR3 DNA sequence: TGTGCCAGCAGTGAACAGGGGGCGACTGAAGCTTTCTTT. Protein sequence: CASSEQGATEAFF.

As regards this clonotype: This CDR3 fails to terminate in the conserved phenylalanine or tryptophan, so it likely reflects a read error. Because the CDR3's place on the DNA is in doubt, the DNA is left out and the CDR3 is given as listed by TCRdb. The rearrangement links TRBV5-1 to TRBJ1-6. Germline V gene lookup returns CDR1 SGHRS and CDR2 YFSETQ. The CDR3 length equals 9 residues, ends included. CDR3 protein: CASSLTSTP.

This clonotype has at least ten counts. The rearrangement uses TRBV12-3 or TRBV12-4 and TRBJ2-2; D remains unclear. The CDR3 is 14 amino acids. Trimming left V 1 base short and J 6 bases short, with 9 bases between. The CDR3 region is CASSLEGFAGELFF. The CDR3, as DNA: TGTGCCAGCAGTTTAGAGGGTTTCGCCGGGGAGCTGTTTTTT.

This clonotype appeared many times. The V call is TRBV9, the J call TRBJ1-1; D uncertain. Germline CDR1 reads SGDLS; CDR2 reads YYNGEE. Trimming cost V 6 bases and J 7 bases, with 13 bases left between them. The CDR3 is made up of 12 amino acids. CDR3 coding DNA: TGTGCCAGCATACAAATAAAGGGTGAAGCTTTCTTT. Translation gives CASIQIKGEAFF.

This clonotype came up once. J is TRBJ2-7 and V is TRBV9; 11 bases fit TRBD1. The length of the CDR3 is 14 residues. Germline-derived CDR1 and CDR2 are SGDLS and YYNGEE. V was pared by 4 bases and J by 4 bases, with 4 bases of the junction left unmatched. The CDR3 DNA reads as TGTGCCAGCAGCCAATGGGACAGGGGGTACGAGCAGTACTTC. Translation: CASSQWDRGYEQYF.

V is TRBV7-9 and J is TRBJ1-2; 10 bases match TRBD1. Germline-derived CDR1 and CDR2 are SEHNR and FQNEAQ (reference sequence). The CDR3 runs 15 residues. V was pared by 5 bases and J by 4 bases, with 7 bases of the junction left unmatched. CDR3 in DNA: TGTGCCAGCAGCCAAGTGACAGGGGGCGGCTATGGCTACACCTTC. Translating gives CASSQVTGGGYGYTF.

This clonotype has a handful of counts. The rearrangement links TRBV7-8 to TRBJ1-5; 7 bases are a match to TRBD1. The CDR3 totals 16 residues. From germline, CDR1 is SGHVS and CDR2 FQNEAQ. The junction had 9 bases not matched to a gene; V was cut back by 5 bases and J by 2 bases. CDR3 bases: TGTGCCAGCAGCGAAAAGACAGGGTCGGGCAATCAGCCCCAGCATTTT. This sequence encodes CASSEKTGSGNQPQHF.

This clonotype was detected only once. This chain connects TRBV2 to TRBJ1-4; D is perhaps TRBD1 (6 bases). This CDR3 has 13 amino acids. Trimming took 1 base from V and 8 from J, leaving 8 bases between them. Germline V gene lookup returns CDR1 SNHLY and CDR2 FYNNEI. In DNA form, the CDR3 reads TGTGCCAGCAGTGAAGGGGGGCCAGAAAAACTGTTTTTT. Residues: CASSEGGPEKLFF. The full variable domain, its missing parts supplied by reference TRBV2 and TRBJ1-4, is EPEVTQTPSHQVTQMGQEVILRCVPISNHLYFYWYRQILGQKVEFLVSFYNNEISEKSEIFDDQFSVERPDGSNFTLKIRSTKLEDSAMYFCASSEGGPEKLFFGSGTQLSVL.

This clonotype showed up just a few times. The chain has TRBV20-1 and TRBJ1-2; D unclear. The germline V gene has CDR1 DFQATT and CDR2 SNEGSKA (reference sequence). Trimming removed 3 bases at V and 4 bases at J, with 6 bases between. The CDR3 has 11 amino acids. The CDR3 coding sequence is TGCAGTGCTAGCGCAGGCTATGGCTACACCTTC. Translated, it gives CSASAGYGYTF.